This TCR beta chain was identified during a study of immune evolution from preneoplasia to lung adenocarcinoma. This table comes from immunoSEQ multiplex PCR, and its TCRdb copy is limited to in-frame clones, with some not included. This table has approximately 5,400 clones, over 65% appearing once. The CDR3 runs to 14 residues. With 3 bases removed from V and 5 bases from J, the gap between germline ends came to 14 bases. Germline-derived CDR1 and CDR2 are SGHRS and YFSETQ. General observations from the study: Normal lung had highest clonality; later lesions appeared denser, more diverse. Highest clonality occurred in KRAS-mutant, not EGFR-mutant or double wild-type, nodules. Normal lung had the highest top T cell clone frequencies.

In regard to this clone: The antigen remains undetermined.

This chain connects TRBV5-1 to TRBJ2-5; weak D call: TRBD1 (8 bases). Sequenced material: FFPE lung adenocarcinoma in situ tissue. The sequence came from a person aged 55-79 years with lung adenocarcinoma. Written as DNA, the CDR3 is TGCGCCAGCAGCTCGGACAGGGAGGGGGAGACCCAGTACTTC. Its protein product is CASSSDREGETQYF.